Sequencing of this T cell receptor (beta chain) was carried out in a study of memory CD4+ T cells and cytomegalovirus serostatus. For the study at large: Donors were healthy Belgian adults, 10 or so CMV seropositive and 24 seronegative. General study points: A US-trained random forest predicted CMV serostatus with median AUC about 0.92. About two fifths of the roughly 150 known CMV-associated TCRbeta sequences appeared in CD4+ memory.

Produced via immunoSEQ multiplex PCR; TCRdb's table is partial and in-frame only. The data show more than 45,000 clones, with 74% seen just once and roughly 1.2% held by the top ten. The sort gate was single viable CD3+CD4+CD8-CD45RO+ cells for memory CD4+ T cells. A remark on this clone: No antigen is known for it.

The receptor comes from an adult in good health and CMV-seropositive. Sequenced sample: memory CD4+ T cells from blood.

The CDR3 loop reads CASSLAHGDSPLHF. The CDR3 bases are TGTGCCAGCAGCTTGGCCCACGGGGATTCACCCCTCCACTTT. J is TRBJ1-6 and V is TRBV5-4; D gene ambiguous. Trimming took off 0 bases at V and 8 bases at J, with 9 bases between the two ends. This CDR3 is built from 14 residues. Germline loops: CDR1 SGHNT, CDR2 YYREEE (reference sequence). The whole variable domain, filled in from reference TRBV5-4 and TRBJ1-6, reads ETGVTQSPTHLIKTRGQQVTLRCSSQSGHNTVSWYQQALGQGPQFIFQYYREEENGRGNFPPRFSGLQFPNYSSELNVNALELDDSALYLCASSLAHGDSPLHFGNGTRLTVT.